The clone carrying this T cell receptor beta chain was seen a few times. TCRdb fed the RACE reads into MiXCR, producing one record per CDR3 protein. The sample shows about 110,000 distinct CDR3 sequences, less than 40% of them seen only once. The data stem from a study of human T cells and chemical hapten exposure. The overall study: Diphenylcyclopropenone, dosed weekly to the scalp, was given to patients throughout the roughly 25-week study.

Looked up from germline, CDR1 is SEHNR and CDR2 is FQNEAQ (reference sequence). Germline trimming cut 6 bases from V and 5 bases from J; bases unmatched to any gene: 6. The CDR3 has 14 amino acids. The time point denotes: patch test 3, about 24 weeks after DPC sensitization. The treatment denotes: therapeutic diphenylcyclopropenone sensitization with weekly scalp DPC. Researchers sampled blood before each patch test went on. J is TRBJ2-5 and V is TRBV7-9; 10 nucleotides line up with TRBD1. The receptor comes from a man aged 40-55 years with alopecia areata. Some clones in this sample may be carry-over from other donors' samples. Sample: whole blood, taken in connection with sensitization to the hapten diphenylcyclopropenone (DPC). The CDR3 nucleotides are TGTGCCAGCAGACGTGACAGGGGGCGTGAGACCCAGTACTTC. Its translation: CASRRDRGRETQYF.